The next 24 T cell receptor beta chains were all read from a single sample in a study of siplizumab effects on memory and regulatory T cells. Method: immunoSEQ multiplex PCR; TCRdb's copy keeps in-frame clones and lacks some. The data contain around 100,000 clones, roughly 92% of them singletons. Material: Tregs sorted from blood. The receptors derive from a human donor in good health.

This rearrangement joins TRBV9 to TRBJ2-4; D is perhaps TRBD2 (6 bases). This CDR3 has 16 amino acids. Trimming took 3 bases from V and 4 from J, leaving 17 bases between them. The germline CDR1 and CDR2 sequences are SGDLS and YYNGEE. CDR3 protein: CASSGGDPGRKNIQYF. The CDR3 nucleotides are TGTGCCAGCAGCGGAGGGGACCCGGGGAGGAAAAACATTCAGTACTTC.

The chain carries TRBV5-4 and TRBJ1-3, with 10 nucleotides matching TRBD1. The CDR3 is 15 amino acids. The V and J ends lost 3 bases and 4 bases, in that order; junction bases with no gene match: 4. Germline V CDR1 and CDR2: SGHNT, YYREEE (reference sequence). The CDR3 spells CASSSDRGLGNTIYF. In nucleotides, the CDR3 is TGTGCCAGCAGCTCCGACAGGGGGCTAGGAAACACCATATATTTT.

This chain's CDR3 is CASIGTGTARYEQYF. As DNA, the CDR3 is TGTGCCAGCATAGGTACAGGGACAGCCCGCTACGAGCAGTACTTC. V usage is TRBV6-6 and J usage is TRBJ2-7, with 7 bases lining up with TRBD1. In germline, CDR1 is MNHNY, CDR2 SVGAGI (reference sequence). The CDR3 runs to 15 residues. V lost 7 bases and J lost 3; bases outside the gene matches: 12.

The chain joins TRBV5-1 to TRBJ2-7; TRBD1 matches at 7 bases. The CDR3 consists of 14 residues. CDR1 and CDR2 (germline): SGHRS, YFSETQ. The V gene end was trimmed by 0 bases and the J gene end by 2 bases; junction bases not matched to a gene: 2. The CDR3 DNA reads as TGCGCCAGCAGCTTGGCAGGGGGTCCCTACGAGCAGTACTTC. Protein sequence: CASSLAGGPYEQYF.

The rearrangement links TRBV28 to TRBJ1-3, with 10 bases aligning to TRBD1. V trimming: 0 bases; J trimming: 2 bases; junction bases outside the gene matches: 1. CDR1 is MDHEN, CDR2 SYDVKM, per germline. The CDR3 is 16 amino acids. CDR3 amino acids: CASSLWTGGAGNTIYF. The CDR3 nucleotides read TGTGCCAGCAGTTTATGGACAGGGGGCGCTGGAAACACCATATATTTT.

The chain uses TRBV5-4 and TRBJ2-5, with 7 bases lining up with TRBD1. The V segment lost 2 bases and the J segment 4 bases; nucleotides outside the gene matches: 5. CDR1 and CDR2 (germline): SGHNT, YYREEE (reference sequence). This CDR3 contains 14 residues. Here the CDR3 reads CASSLEQGRETQYF. As DNA, the CDR3 is TGTGCCAGCAGCTTAGAACAGGGGAGAGAGACCCAGTACTTC. The full variable domain, rest sourced from reference TRBV5-4 and TRBJ2-5, is ETGVTQSPTHLIKTRGQQVTLRCSSQSGHNTVSWYQQALGQGPQFIFQYYREEENGRGNFPPRFSGLQFPNYSSELNVNALELDDSALYLCASSLEQGRETQYFGPGTRLLVL.

This clone was observed once. The V call is TRBV7-9, the J call TRBJ2-3; D remains ambiguous. The CDR3 runs to 16 residues. V was clipped by 5 bases and J by 1 base, with 16 bases between them. CDR1 and CDR2 from the germline V gene are SEHNR and FQNEAQ (reference sequence). CDR3 in DNA: TGTGCCAGCAGCCTAAGACCTGGATGGGGCACAGATACGCAGTATTTT. Protein product: CASSLRPGWGTDTQYF.

The rearrangement links TRBV6-1 to TRBJ2-5, with 10 bases aligning to TRBD2. This CDR3 is 13 amino acids long. Per the germline V gene, CDR1 is MNHNS and CDR2 is SASEGT. V shed 7 bases and J 5 bases; nucleotides not matched to a gene: 4. The DNA of the CDR3 is TGTGCCAGCATGCTAGCGGGAGCGGAGACCCAGTACTTC. Amino acid sequence: CASMLAGAETQYF.

The chain is built from TRBV11-2 and TRBJ2-7; no definite D call. The V end was cut by 6 bases, the J end by 2 bases, with 17 bases between. The CDR3 has 15 amino acids. Germline V gene sequence: CDR1 SGHAT, CDR2 FQNNGV. CDR3 in amino acids: CASSLERTVTYEQYF. The CDR3 nucleotides read TGTGCCAGCAGTCTTGAGAGGACCGTGACCTACGAGCAGTACTTC.

This sequence joins TRBV18 and TRBJ2-1; D not certain. From germline, CDR1 is KGHSH and CDR2 LQKENI. The length of the CDR3 is 19 residues. Trimming shortened V by 2 bases and J by 6 bases, and 26 bases separated the two germline ends. The CDR3 loop is CASSPFKTAWVLQSNEQFF. The CDR3 bases are TGTGCCAGCTCACCATTTAAGACCGCCTGGGTTCTTCAGAGCAATGAGCAGTTCTTC.

This clone was seen a few times. The chain uses TRBV4-2 and TRBJ1-1; D call uncertain. Trimming shortened V by 0 bases and J by 1 base, and 6 bases separated the two germline ends. The CDR3 runs to 14 residues. Germline assignment: CDR1 LGHNA and CDR2 YNFKEQ. The CDR3 region is CASSQEAPNTEAFF. The CDR3 DNA reads TGTGCCAGCAGCCAAGAAGCCCCGAACACTGAAGCTTTCTTT.

This clone occurred once. The chain links TRBV2 to TRBJ1-2; D is unresolved. Trimming removed 8 bases at V and 3 bases at J, with 10 bases between. The CDR3 sequence is 12 residues long. The germline gives CDR1 SNHLY, CDR2 FYNNEI. CDR3 in amino acids: CASSDTDYGYTF. CDR3 bases: TGTGCCAGCTCCGACACAGACTATGGCTACACCTTC.

The chain employs TRBV10-3 and TRBJ1-1; no clear D gene. The CDR3 runs to 14 residues. V was cut by 2 bases and J by 1 base, with 8 bases left in between. Germline loops: CDR1 ENHRY, CDR2 SYGVKD. In DNA form, the CDR3 reads TGTGCCATCAGTGAGCGGGTCGCGAACACTGAAGCTTTCTTT. This translates into CAISERVANTEAFF.

The rearrangement links TRBV5-5 to TRBJ2-3; the match to TRBD2 covers 7 bases. The CDR3 runs to 15 residues. The V gene end was trimmed by 2 bases and the J gene end by 4 bases; junction bases not matched to a gene: 7. Germline CDR1 reads SGHKS; CDR2 reads YYEKEE (reference sequence). The CDR3 sequence: CASSFSGTNPDTQYF. In DNA, the CDR3 is TGTGCCAGCAGCTTTTCCGGGACTAACCCAGATACGCAGTATTTT.

The CDR3 DNA reads TGTGCCAGCAGCCCCCAAACAGGGGTCAACTACAATGAGCAGTTCTTC. Residues: CASSPQTGVNYNEQFF. The J gene is TRBJ2-1, the V gene TRBV9; 7 bases are shared with TRBD1. The germline V gene has CDR1 SGDLS and CDR2 YYNGEE. The CDR3 sequence is 16 residues long. The J segment lost 3 bases and the V segment lost 4 bases, leaving 10 bases of the junction unmatched.

The chain joins TRBV5-1 to TRBJ1-2; D unclear. V was clipped by 5 bases and J by 8 bases, with 16 bases between them. This CDR3 spans 13 amino acids. Germline V gene lookup returns CDR1 SGHRS and CDR2 YFSETQ. The CDR3 region has the DNA TGCGCCAGCAGGCCTAGTAGAACTGGGGGCTACACCTTC. It specifies CASRPSRTGGYTF.

The chain combines TRBV6-1 with TRBJ2-7; TRBD1 might be the D (6 bases). The germline V gene encodes CDR1 MNHNS and CDR2 SASEGT. The CDR3 covers 15 residues. Trimming took off 7 bases at V and 2 bases at J, with 18 bases between the two ends. CDR3 DNA sequence: TGTGCCAGCAAGGGACATTTAACGTTTGCCTACGAGCAGTACTTC. Translating it yields CASKGHLTFAYEQYF.

The chain combines TRBV18 with TRBJ1-6; 7 bases map to TRBD1. CDR3 size: 15 residues. Germline CDR1 reads KGHSH; CDR2 reads LQKENI. The junction had 9 bases not matched to a gene; V was cut back by 6 bases and J by 7 bases. The CDR3 sequence: CASSPTGTVNSPLHF. The CDR3 nucleotides read TGTGCCAGCTCCCCAACCGGGACAGTGAATTCACCCCTCCACTTT. Variable domain in full (rest from reference TRBV18 and TRBJ1-6): NAGVMQNPRHLVRRRGQEARLRCSPMKGHSHVYWYRQLPEEGLKFMVYLQKENIIDESGMPKERFSAEFPKEGPSILRIQQVVRGDSAAYFCASSPTGTVNSPLHFGNGTRLTVT.

V gene TRBV9 combines with J gene TRBJ2-2; 14 bases map to TRBD2. This CDR3 is built from 17 residues. CDR1 is SGDLS, CDR2 YYNGEE, per germline. V lost 4 bases, J lost 2 bases, and 4 bases stayed unmatched. CDR3 in amino acids: CASSRTSGGFNTGELFF. In nucleotides, the CDR3 is TGTGCCAGCAGCCGGACTAGCGGGGGGTTTAACACCGGGGAGCTGTTTTTT.

The J gene is TRBJ1-2, the V gene TRBV11-2; no reliable D call. This CDR3 has 15 residues. V shed 3 bases and J shed 0 bases, with 11 bases lying between them. CDR1 is SGHAT and CDR2 is FQNNGV in the germline V gene. The CDR3 DNA reads as TGTGCCAGCAGCTTTCGGGCCGACACTAACTATGGCTACACCTTC. Translation gives CASSFRADTNYGYTF.

V gene TRBV11-2 combines with J gene TRBJ2-5; the match to TRBD1 covers 8 bases. Germline V gene sequence: CDR1 SGHAT, CDR2 FQNNGV. Unmatched junction bases numbered 8, after V lost 3 bases and J lost 5 bases. The CDR3 has 15 residues. The CDR3 spells CASSLGQGARETQYF. The CDR3 DNA is TGTGCCAGCAGCTTGGGGCAGGGGGCGAGGGAGACCCAGTACTTC.

This chain joins TRBV7-9 and TRBJ1-5; possibly TRBD1 for D (6 bases). The CDR3 runs 14 residues. The V and J ends lost 6 bases and 1 base respectively, with 10 bases between them. Germline loops: CDR1 SEHNR, CDR2 FQNEAQ (reference sequence). CDR3 sequence: CASSPGTSNQPQHF. DNA for the CDR3: TGTGCCAGCAGTCCCGGGACAAGCAATCAGCCCCAGCATTTT.

The J gene is TRBJ2-5, the V gene TRBV7-3; D is ambiguous. The CDR3 runs to 13 residues. Germline loops: CDR1 SGHTA, CDR2 FQGTGA. Trimming removed 2 bases at V and 4 bases at J, with 8 bases between. This CDR3 is CASSLSHLETQYF. The CDR3, as DNA: TGTGCCAGCAGCTTATCCCACTTAGAGACCCAGTACTTC.

The chain employs TRBV7-9 and TRBJ1-1; the D gene is possibly TRBD1 (6 bases). This CDR3 has 18 amino acids. The V gene lost 5 bases and the J gene lost 3 bases, with 25 bases spanning the gap. Per the germline V gene, CDR1 is SEHNR and CDR2 is FQNEAQ (reference sequence). CDR3 nucleotides: TGTGCCAGCAGCCTACGTAGCGTGTCGGCAGGGGAATACACTGAAGCTTTCTTT. Encoded protein: CASSLRSVSAGEYTEAFF.